This T cell receptor (beta chain) was identified in a study of T cells in Graves' hyperthyroidism and ophthalmopathy. Study observations and caveats: Researchers report that a 13 V-J model separated ophthalmopathy from stable hyperthyroidism.

Template material for amplifying TCR beta CDR3 regions consisted of RNA transcripts. Carried out on the TCR CDR3, a first-round RT-PCR used the HTBI primer set. TCRdb analysed the multiplex PCR reads with MiXCR anew, one entry per CDR3 protein. The sample consists of nearly 600,000 distinct CDR3 sequences, about 15% of them appearing once. A word on this clonotype: The antigen remains unidentified.

The TCR was taken from a woman younger than 45 with Graves' hyperthyroidism that later progressed to Graves' ophthalmopathy. Sequenced input: blood.

CDR3 residues: CSPSGGNTEAFF. CDR3 in DNA: TGCAGTCCATCAGGGGGAAACACTGAAGCTTTCTTT. The chain couples TRBV20-1 to TRBJ1-1; 7 bases match TRBD1. V gave up 8 bases and J gave up 2 bases; unmatched junction bases: 5. The CDR3 length is 12 residues. CDR1 DFQATT and CDR2 SNEGSKA come from the germline V gene (reference sequence).